A selection of T cell receptor beta chains follows, all from one sample in a study of blood T cells in healthy people across ages. MiXCR, run by TCRdb on the 5' RACE reads, gives a single entry per CDR3 protein. The sample holds about 760,000 distinct CDR3 sequences; roughly three fifths are singletons and the top ten take about 26%. The specimen sequenced was blood. These receptors were obtained from a man in his forties or fifties in good health. Both conserved end residues are part of each CDR3. D genes are given only for firm matches.

v_gene,d_gene,j_gene,CDR3nt,CDR3aa
TRBV5-1,-,TRBJ2-7,TGCGCCCGCAGCTTGATGGAGAGCTCCTACGAGCAGTACTTC,CARSLMESSYEQYF
TRBV29-1,-,TRBJ2-1,TGCAGCGTTGGCGGGGGCAGCTCCTACAATGAGCAGTTCTTC,CSVGGGSSYNEQFF
TRBV20-1,TRBD2,TRBJ2-7,TGCAGTGTTCTAGCGGGAGGTCTCATCTACGAGCAGTACTTC,CSVLAGGLIYEQYF
TRBV12-3/TRBV12-4,TRBD1,TRBJ2-7,TGTGCCAGCAGTCCGACAGGGGCAAGCTCCTACGAGCCGTACTTC,CASSPTGASSYEPYF
TRBV7-9,-,TRBJ1-1,TGTGCCAGCAGCTTAGGGAGCAGGGGCACTTTGAACACTGAAGCTTTCTTT,CASSLGSRGTLNTEAFF
TRBV29-1,-,TRBJ2-1,TGCAGCGTTGAGCGGGTGGCGTACAATGAGCAGTTCTTC,CSVERVAYNEQFF
TRBV4-2,-,TRBJ1-2,TGTGCCAGCAGCCAAGATTCGGCCAGCGTCTATGGCTACACCTTC,CASSQDSASVYGYTF
TRBV5-6,TRBD2,TRBJ2-1,TGTGCCAGCAGCTCGACCCGCCGGGCGGGGGGGCTGTTCAATGAGCAGTTCTTC,CASSSTRRAGGLFNEQFF
TRBV5-1,-,TRBJ1-6,TGCGCCAGCAGCCCGAGGAGCTCCTATAATTCACCCCTCCACTTT,CASSPRSSYNSPLHF
TRBV29-1,-,TRBJ1-4,TGCAGCGTTGAGAGGCTCGGGATTGCAACTAATGAAAAACTGTTTTTT,CSVERLGIATNEKLFF
TRBV27,-,TRBJ2-3,TGTGCCAGCAGTCCCCGTGCCGGGCAAACTAGCACAGATACGCAGTATTTT,CASSPRAGQTSTDTQYF
TRBV7-3,-,TRBJ2-5,TGTGCCAGCAGCTTATTAGGGGGACCCGGCGAGACCCAGTACTTC,CASSLLGGPGETQYF
TRBV29-1,TRBD2,TRBJ2-1,TGCAGCGCCGGGGGGTCACGTGAGCAGTTCTTC,CSAGGSREQFF
TRBV4-2,TRBD2,TRBJ2-1,TGTGCCAGCAGCCAAGATCTGAGGGCAACTAGCGGGAGGTCGGTCAGTGGCAATGAGCAGTTCTTC,CASSQDLRATSGRSVSGNEQFF
TRBV6-6,-,TRBJ1-1,TGTGCCAGCAGTCCGGGCCCCCTAATGACTGAAGCTTTCTTT,CASSPGPLMTEAFF
TRBV7-2,-,TRBJ2-7,TGTGCCAGCAGCTTAGTCGGGGGACGCGAGCAGTACTTC,CASSLVGGREQYF